These T cell receptor beta chains were read from a single sample in a study of T-cell reconstitution after alpha-beta-depleted transplantation in children. TCRdb itself ran the PCR reads through MiXCR, one entry per CDR3 protein. Among approximately 230,000 distinct CDR3 sequences, under 30% were seen once, and the ten largest hold about 4.8%. The specimen was PBMCs, mostly from graft donor cells, collected 360 days after TCRalphabeta/CD19-depleted stem cell transplant. These receptor sequences come from a female patient aged 2-9 years who had a stem cell transplant for congenital amegakaryocytic thrombocytopenia, so the T cells may come from the graft donor. Both conserved end residues are part of each CDR3. D genes are given only for firm matches. A row's size may be missing; if present it is once, few, many or a size class.

CDR3 length,D gene,clone size,V gene,J gene,CDR3 DNA,CDR3 protein
22,-,-,TRBV15,TRBJ2-7,TGTGCCACCAGCAAGGCTAGAGGAAGGGCAGAGAGTCTAATCCCGAAAACCTACGAGCAGTACTTC,CATSKARGRAESLIPKTYEQYF
12,-,-,TRBV29-1,TRBJ2-2,TGCAGCGGGGCACACCTCACCGGGGAGCTGTTTTTT,CSGAHLTGELFF
15,TRBD1,few,TRBV6-1,TRBJ2-1,TGTGCCAGCAGCACCCGGGACAGGGCCTACAATGAGCAGTTCTTC,CASSTRDRAYNEQFF
14,-,few,TRBV7-3,TRBJ2-3,TGTGCCAGCAGCTTATCCCAAATTACGGATACGCAGTATTTT,CASSLSQITDTQYF
14,-,many,TRBV20-1,TRBJ2-7,TGCAGTGCTAGAAGGGCCCCCAGCTCCTACGAGCAGTACTTC,CSARRAPSSYEQYF
18,TRBD1,-,TRBV5-1,TRBJ1-2,TGCGCCAGCAGCTCAAATGTGTTGGGAGGACAGGACACTATGGGCTACACCTTC,CASSSNVLGGQDTMGYTF
17,-,-,TRBV6-5,TRBJ2-1,TGTGCCAGCAGTTACCCCCCCAGTTGGGGCAACTACAATGAGCAGTTCTTC,CASSYPPSWGNYNEQFF
18,-,few,TRBV12-3/TRBV12-4,TRBJ1-1,TGTGCCAGCAGTTTTGAAGGGCGAGGGGAGAGTTGGAACACTGAAGCTTTCTTT,CASSFEGRGESWNTEAFF
13,-,many,TRBV24-1,TRBJ2-3,TGTGCCACCAGACCCAGTAGCACAGATACGCAGTATTTT,CATRPSSTDTQYF
14,-,-,TRBV6-1,TRBJ1-5,TGTGCCAGCAGTCCTAGATGGGGCGGGCAGCCCCAGCATTTT,CASSPRWGGQPQHF
12,-,once,TRBV2,TRBJ2-5,TGTGCCAGCAGTTACCCCCTATGGCCCCAGTACTTC,CASSYPLWPQYF
14,TRBD1,once,TRBV10-3,TRBJ1-6,TGTGCCATCAGGGACAGGACGGCAAATTCACCCCTCCACTTT,CAIRDRTANSPLHF
14,-,-,TRBV12-3/TRBV12-4,TRBJ2-3,TGTGCCAGCAAATCAGGGGTATGGACAGATACGCAGTATTTT,CASKSGVWTDTQYF
19,-,few,TRBV28,TRBJ2-5,TGTGCCAGCAGACTCGTTCTGGGGGAAGGTGGGGGCTCTGGTGAGACCCAGTACTTC,CASRLVLGEGGGSGETQYF
14,TRBD2,-,TRBV20-1,TRBJ2-1,TGCAGTGCTTTTCTAGCGGGGGGGCGGCATGAGCAGTTCTTC,CSAFLAGGRHEQFF
15,-,-,TRBV7-2,TRBJ1-3,TGTGCCAGCAGCTCGGCGACAGGCTCTGGAAACACCATATATTTT,CASSSATGSGNTIYF
15,-,-,TRBV10-3,TRBJ2-2,TGTGCCATCAGTGACAGGCGGCCGAACACCGGGGAGCTGTTTTTT,CAISDRRPNTGELFF
12,-,-,TRBV20-1,TRBJ2-3,TGCAGTGCTTGGTCCCGCACAGATACGCAGTATTTT,CSAWSRTDTQYF
15,-,many,TRBV10-3,TRBJ2-3,TGTGCCATCAGTGATGAGGGACTGCTCACAGATACGCAGTATTTT,CAISDEGLLTDTQYF
15,-,few,TRBV5-1,TRBJ2-3,TGCGCCAGCAGCGCGTGGGGGGGCTTCACAGATACGCAGTATTTT,CASSAWGGFTDTQYF
13,-,many,TRBV10-3,TRBJ2-1,TGTGCCACCAGTGAGTCACAGGACCATGAGCAGTTCTTC,CATSESQDHEQFF
14,-,few,TRBV29-1,TRBJ1-1,TGCAGCGTTCCGGGACAATGGTTGGCGGGTGAAGCTTTCTTT,CSVPGQWLAGEAFF
12,-,few,TRBV7-2,TRBJ2-3,TGTGCCAGCAGCTTCGGGGCAGATACGCAGTATTTT,CASSFGADTQYF
18,TRBD2,-,TRBV6-2/TRBV6-3,TRBJ2-1,TGTGCCAGCAGTTATGTTTTTGGGGCTAGCGGGAGTATTAATGAGCAGTTCTTC,CASSYVFGASGSINEQFF
16,-,few,TRBV7-9,TRBJ2-3,TGTGCCAGCGAGTCACCGCGAGGGGGGAGCACAGATACGCAGTATTTT,CASESPRGGSTDTQYF
14,-,few,TRBV4-1,TRBJ2-6,TGCGCCAGCAGCGAAACGGTCGGGGCCAACGTCCTGACTTTC,CASSETVGANVLTF
14,-,many,TRBV3-1,TRBJ2-5,TGTGCCAGCAGCCTCGGGACTGTGGTAGAGACCCAGTACTTC,CASSLGTVVETQYF
12,TRBD2,many,TRBV29-1,TRBJ2-5,TGCAGCGTGGCCTCGGGGGGAGAGACCCAGTACTTC,CSVASGGETQYF
17,TRBD2,many,TRBV25-1,TRBJ2-1,TGTGCCAGCAGTGAATGGGAGGGACTAGCGGAGTACAATGAGCAGTTCTTC,CASSEWEGLAEYNEQFF
14,-,-,TRBV12-3/TRBV12-4,TRBJ2-1,TGTGCCAGCAGGGACCGGTTTTCCTACAATGAGCAGTTCTTC,CASRDRFSYNEQFF
17,-,-,TRBV4-1,TRBJ1-4,TGCGCCAGCAGCTACACGGGGGCGCGGAATACTAATGAAAAACTGTTTTTT,CASSYTGARNTNEKLFF
16,TRBD2,few,TRBV4-1,TRBJ2-1,TGCGCCAGCAGCCAAGACGGGACTAGTACCTCCAATGAGCAGTTCTTC,CASSQDGTSTSNEQFF
19,TRBD2,few,TRBV4-1,TRBJ2-3,TGCGCCAGCAGCCAAGATCATCTAAGGCCTAGCGGGAGGGCTGATACGCAGTATTTT,CASSQDHLRPSGRADTQYF